The clone carrying this TCR beta chain was seen only once. Its matching antigen is unknown. This entry is derived from a study of cytomegalovirus exposure and HLA in healthy donors. Study summary: Membership in the Caucasian-associated ancestry cluster was found for around four fifths of approximately 400 genotyped donors.

The study, taken as a whole, reports: Data from an earlier analysis indicated that most TCR beta V segments were productive either about 87% or about 30% of the time. The majority of CMV-associated TCR beta chains were reported as apparently HLA-restricted in a later analysis.

Vbeta (60) and Jbeta (13) primers were used in the PCR. Clones were sequenced by immunoSEQ multiplex PCR, and TCRdb holds only the in-frame ones, with some missing. The data hold around 50,000 clones, with approximately 83% observed a single time. Per the germline V gene, CDR1 is SGHAT and CDR2 is FQNNGV. The CDR3 has 14 amino acids. V lost 5 bases to trimming and J lost 3 bases; unmatched junction nucleotides: 7. The TCR originated in a man aged 25-40 years in good health and CMV-seronegative. The V gene is TRBV11-2, the J gene TRBJ2-7; 7 bases agree with TRBD2. The sequenced sample consisted of PBMCs. The CDR3 loop is CASSQAGQGYEQYF. CDR3 bases: TGTGCCAGCAGCCAAGCGGGGCAGGGCTACGAGCAGTACTTC.